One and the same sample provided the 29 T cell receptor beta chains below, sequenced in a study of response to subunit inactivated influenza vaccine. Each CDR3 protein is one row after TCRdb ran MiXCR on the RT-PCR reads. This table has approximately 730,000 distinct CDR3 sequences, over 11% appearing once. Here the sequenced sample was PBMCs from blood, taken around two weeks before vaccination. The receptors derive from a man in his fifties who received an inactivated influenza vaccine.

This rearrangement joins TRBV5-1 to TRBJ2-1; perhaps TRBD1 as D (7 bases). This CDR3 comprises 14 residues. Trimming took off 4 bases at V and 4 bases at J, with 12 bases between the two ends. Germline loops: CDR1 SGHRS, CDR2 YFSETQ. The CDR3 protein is CASSAGGNYNEQFF. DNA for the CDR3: TGCGCCAGCAGCGCAGGGGGGAATTACAATGAGCAGTTCTTC. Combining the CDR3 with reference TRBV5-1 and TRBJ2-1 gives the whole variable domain KAGVTQTPRYLIKTRGQQVTLSCSPISGHRSVSWYQQTPGQGLQFLFEYFSETQRNKGNFPGRFSGRQFSNSRSEMNVSTLELGDSALYLCASSAGGNYNEQFFGPGTRLTVL.

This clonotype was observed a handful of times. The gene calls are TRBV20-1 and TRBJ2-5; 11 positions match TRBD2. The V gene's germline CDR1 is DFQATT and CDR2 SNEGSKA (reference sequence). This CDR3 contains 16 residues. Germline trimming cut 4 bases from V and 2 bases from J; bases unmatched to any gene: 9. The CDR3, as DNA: TGCAGTGCTAACAGGCTAGCGGGAGGTTTACAAGAGACCCAGTACTTC. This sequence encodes CSANRLAGGLQETQYF.

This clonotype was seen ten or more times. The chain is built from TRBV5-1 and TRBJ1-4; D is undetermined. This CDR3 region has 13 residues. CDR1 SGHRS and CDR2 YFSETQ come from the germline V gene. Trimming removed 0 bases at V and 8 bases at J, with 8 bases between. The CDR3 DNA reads TGCGCCAGCAGCTTGGGTGAGCGCGAAAAACTGTTTTTT. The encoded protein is CASSLGEREKLFF. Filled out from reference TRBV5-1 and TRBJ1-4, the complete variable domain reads KAGVTQTPRYLIKTRGQQVTLSCSPISGHRSVSWYQQTPGQGLQFLFEYFSETQRNKGNFPGRFSGRQFSNSRSEMNVSTLELGDSALYLCASSLGEREKLFFGSGTQLSVL.

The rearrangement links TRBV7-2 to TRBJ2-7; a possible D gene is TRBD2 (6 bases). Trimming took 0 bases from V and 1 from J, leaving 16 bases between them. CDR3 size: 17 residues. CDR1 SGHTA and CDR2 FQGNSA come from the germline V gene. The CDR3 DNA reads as TGTGCCAGCAGCTTAGCAGGGAGGAAAACTCCTTCCTACGAGCAGTACTTC. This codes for CASSLAGRKTPSYEQYF.

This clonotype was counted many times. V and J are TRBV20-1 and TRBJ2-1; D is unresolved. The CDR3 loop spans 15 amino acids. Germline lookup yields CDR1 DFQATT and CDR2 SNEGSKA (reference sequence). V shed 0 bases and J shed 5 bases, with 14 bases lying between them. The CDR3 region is CSARDRWAVNNEQFF. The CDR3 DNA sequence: TGCAGTGCTAGAGATCGCTGGGCAGTAAACAATGAGCAGTTCTTC.

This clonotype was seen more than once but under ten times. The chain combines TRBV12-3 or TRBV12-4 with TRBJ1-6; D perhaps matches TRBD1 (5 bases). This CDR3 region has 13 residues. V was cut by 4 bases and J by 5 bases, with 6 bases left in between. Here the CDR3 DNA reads TGTGCCAGCAGTTCCAGGGATAATTCACCCCTCCACTTT. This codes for CASSSRDNSPLHF.

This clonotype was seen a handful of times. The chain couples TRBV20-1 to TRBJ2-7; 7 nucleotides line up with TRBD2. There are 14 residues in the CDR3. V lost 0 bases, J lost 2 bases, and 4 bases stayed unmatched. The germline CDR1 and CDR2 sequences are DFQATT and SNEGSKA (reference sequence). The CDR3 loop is CSARERERPYEQYF. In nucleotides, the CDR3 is TGCAGTGCTAGAGAGCGGGAGAGACCCTACGAGCAGTACTTC.

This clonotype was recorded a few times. The CDR3 DNA sequence: TGTGCCAGCAGCTCCCACTCCCAAGAGACCCAGTACTTC. Encoded protein: CASSSHSQETQYF. This chain links TRBV11-2 with TRBJ2-5, with no clear D. Germline CDR1 is SGHAT and CDR2 is FQNNGV. Trimming removed 4 bases at V and 1 base at J, with 7 bases between. The CDR3 sequence is 13 residues long.

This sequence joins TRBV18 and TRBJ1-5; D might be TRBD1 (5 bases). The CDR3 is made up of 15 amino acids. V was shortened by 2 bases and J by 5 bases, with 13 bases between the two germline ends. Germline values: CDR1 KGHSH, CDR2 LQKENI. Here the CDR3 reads CASSPSAQEDQPQHF. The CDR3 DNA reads TGTGCCAGCTCACCATCGGCACAGGAGGATCAGCCCCAGCATTTT.

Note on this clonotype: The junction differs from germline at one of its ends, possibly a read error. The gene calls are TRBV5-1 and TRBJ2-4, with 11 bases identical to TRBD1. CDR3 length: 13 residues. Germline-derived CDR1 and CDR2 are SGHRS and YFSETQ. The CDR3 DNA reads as TGCGCCAGCAGCCCGGGACAGGGGGAAATTCCGTACTTC. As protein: CASSPGQGEIPYF.

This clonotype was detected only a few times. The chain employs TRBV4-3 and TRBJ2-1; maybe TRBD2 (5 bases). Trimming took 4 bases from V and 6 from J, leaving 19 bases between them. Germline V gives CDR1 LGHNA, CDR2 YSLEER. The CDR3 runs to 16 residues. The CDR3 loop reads CASSRTIGLYLNEQFF. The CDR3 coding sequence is TGCGCCAGCAGCCGGACCATAGGACTGTACCTCAATGAGCAGTTCTTC.

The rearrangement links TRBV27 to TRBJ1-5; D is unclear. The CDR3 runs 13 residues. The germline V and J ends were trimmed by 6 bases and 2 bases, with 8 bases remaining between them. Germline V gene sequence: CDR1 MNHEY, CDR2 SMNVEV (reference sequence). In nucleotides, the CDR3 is TGTGCCAGCAGCGTAGGCCGCAATCAGCCCCAGCATTTT. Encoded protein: CASSVGRNQPQHF.

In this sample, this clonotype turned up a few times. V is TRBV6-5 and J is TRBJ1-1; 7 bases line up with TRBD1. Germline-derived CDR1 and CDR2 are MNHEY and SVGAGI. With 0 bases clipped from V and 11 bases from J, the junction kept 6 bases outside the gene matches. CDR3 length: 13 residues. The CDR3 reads CASSYSGAGGAFF. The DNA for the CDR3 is TGTGCCAGCAGTTACTCGGGGGCAGGGGGGGCTTTCTTT.

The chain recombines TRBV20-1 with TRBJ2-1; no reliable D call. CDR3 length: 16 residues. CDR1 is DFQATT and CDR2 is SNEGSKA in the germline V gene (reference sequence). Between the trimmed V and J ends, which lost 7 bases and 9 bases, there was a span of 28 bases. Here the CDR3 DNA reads TGCAGTGTACATGACTCCCTCGACCCCCGCATATCTGAGCAGTTCTTC. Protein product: CSVHDSLDPRISEQFF.

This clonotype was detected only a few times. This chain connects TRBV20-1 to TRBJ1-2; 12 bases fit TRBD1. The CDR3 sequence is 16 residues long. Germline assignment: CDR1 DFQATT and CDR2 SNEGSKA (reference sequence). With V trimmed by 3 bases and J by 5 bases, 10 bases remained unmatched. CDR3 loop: CSASPGQGALGYGYTF. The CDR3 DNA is TGCAGTGCTAGCCCGGGACAGGGGGCGCTTGGTTATGGCTACACCTTC.

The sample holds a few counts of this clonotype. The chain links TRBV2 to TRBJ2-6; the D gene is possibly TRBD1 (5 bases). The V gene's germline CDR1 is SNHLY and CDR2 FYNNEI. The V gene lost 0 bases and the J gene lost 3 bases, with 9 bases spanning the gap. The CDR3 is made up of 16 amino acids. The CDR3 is CASSEAPGNGANVLTF. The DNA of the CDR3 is TGTGCCAGCAGTGAAGCGCCAGGGAATGGGGCCAACGTCCTGACTTTC.

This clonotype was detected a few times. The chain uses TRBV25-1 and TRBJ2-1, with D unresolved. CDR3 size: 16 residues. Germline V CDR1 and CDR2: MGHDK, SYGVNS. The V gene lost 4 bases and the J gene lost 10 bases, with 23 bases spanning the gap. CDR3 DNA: TGTGCCAGCAGTGGACAATCGGCCGGGCGGCTGGGGGAGCAGTTCTTC. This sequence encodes CASSGQSAGRLGEQFF. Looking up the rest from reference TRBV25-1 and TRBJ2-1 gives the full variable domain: EADIYQTPRYLVIGTGKKITLECSQTMGHDKMYWYQQDPGMELHLIHYSYGVNSTEKGDLSSESTVSRIRTEHFPLTLESARPSHTSQYLCASSGQSAGRLGEQFFGPGTRLTVL.

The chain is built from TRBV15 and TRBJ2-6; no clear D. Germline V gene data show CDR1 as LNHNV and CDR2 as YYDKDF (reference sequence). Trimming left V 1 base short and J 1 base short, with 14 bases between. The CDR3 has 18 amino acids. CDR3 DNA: TGTGCCACCAGCAGAGTAGGTAATCTGGATTCTGGGGCCAACGTCCTGACTTTC. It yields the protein CATSRVGNLDSGANVLTF.

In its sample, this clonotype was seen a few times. This CDR3 is CASSRGQGNSYEQYF. The CDR3 DNA follows: TGCGCCAGCAGCCGCGGACAGGGGAACTCCTACGAGCAGTACTTC. The chain employs TRBV4-3 and TRBJ2-7; 9 bases align to TRBD1. J lost 0 bases, V lost 4 bases, and 4 bases had no gene match. The CDR3 has 15 amino acids. Germline V gives CDR1 LGHNA, CDR2 YSLEER.

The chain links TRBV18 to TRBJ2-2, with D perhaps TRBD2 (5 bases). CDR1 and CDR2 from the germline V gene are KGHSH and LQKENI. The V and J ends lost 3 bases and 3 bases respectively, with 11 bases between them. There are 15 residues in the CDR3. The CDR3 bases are TGTGCCAGCTCACCCGGGATGTCGGACACCGGGGAGCTGTTTTTT. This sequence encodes CASSPGMSDTGELFF.

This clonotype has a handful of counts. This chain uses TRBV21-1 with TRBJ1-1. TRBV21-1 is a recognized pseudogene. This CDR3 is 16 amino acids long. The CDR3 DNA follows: TGTGCCAGCAGCAAAGGGCCCCAGACTGTGAACACTGAAGCTTTCTTT. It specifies CASSKGPQTVNTEAFF.

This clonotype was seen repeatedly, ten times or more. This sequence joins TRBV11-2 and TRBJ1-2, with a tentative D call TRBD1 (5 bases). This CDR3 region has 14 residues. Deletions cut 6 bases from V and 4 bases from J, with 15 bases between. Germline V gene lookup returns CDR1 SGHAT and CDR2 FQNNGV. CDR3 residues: CASRALSGPYGYTF. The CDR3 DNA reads TGTGCCAGCAGGGCTTTATCAGGGCCCTATGGCTACACCTTC. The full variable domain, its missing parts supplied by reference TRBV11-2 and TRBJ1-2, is EAGVAQSPRYKIIEKRQSVAFWCNPISGHATLYWYQQILGQGPKLLIQFQNNGVVDDSQLPKDRFSAERLKGVDSTLKIQPAKLEDSAVYLCASRALSGPYGYTFGSGTRLTVV.

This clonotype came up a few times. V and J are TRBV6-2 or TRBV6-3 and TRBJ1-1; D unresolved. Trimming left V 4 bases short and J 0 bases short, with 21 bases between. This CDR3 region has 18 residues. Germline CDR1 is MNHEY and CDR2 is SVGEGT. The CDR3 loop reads CASSSRPYRIDVNTEAFF. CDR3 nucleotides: TGTGCCAGCAGTTCGCGGCCCTACCGAATTGACGTGAACACTGAAGCTTTCTTT.

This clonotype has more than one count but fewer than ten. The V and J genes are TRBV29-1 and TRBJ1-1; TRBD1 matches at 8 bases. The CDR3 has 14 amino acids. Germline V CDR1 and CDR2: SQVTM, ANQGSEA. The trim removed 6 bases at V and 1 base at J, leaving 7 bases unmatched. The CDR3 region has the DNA TGCAGCGTGGATAGACAGGGGTCGAACACTGAAGCTTTCTTT. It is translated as CSVDRQGSNTEAFF. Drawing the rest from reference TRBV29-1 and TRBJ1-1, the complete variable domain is SAVISQKPSRDICQRGTSLTIQCQVDSQVTMMFWYRQQPGQSLTLIATANQGSEATYESGFVIDKFPISRPNLTFSTLTVSNMSPEDSSIYLCSVDRQGSNTEAFFGQGTRLTVV.

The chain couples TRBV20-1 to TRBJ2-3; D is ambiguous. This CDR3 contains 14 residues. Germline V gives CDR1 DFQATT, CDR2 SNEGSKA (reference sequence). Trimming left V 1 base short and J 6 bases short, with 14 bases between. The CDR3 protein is CSARGAPLPDTQYF. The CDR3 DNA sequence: TGCAGTGCTAGAGGGGCCCCCTTACCCGATACGCAGTATTTT.

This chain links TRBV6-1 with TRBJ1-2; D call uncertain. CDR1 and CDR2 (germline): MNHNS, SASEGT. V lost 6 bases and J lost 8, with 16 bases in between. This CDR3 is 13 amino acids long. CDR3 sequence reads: CASSVSLLGGYTF. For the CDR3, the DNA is TGTGCCAGCAGCGTATCCCTGCTGGGGGGCTACACCTTC.

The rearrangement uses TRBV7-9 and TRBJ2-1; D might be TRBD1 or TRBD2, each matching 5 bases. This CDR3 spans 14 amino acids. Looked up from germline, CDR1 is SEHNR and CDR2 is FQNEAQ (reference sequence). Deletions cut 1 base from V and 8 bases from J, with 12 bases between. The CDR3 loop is CASSLVSGRDEQFF. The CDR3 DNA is TGTGCCAGCAGCTTAGTTTCGGGACGGGATGAGCAGTTCTTC.

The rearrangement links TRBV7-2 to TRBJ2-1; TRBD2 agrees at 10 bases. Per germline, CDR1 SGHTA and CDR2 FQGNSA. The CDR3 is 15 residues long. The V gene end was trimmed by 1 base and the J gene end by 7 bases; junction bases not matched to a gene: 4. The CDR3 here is CASSLVSGGNNEQFF. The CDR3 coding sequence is TGTGCCAGCAGCTTAGTTAGCGGGGGGAATAATGAGCAGTTCTTC.

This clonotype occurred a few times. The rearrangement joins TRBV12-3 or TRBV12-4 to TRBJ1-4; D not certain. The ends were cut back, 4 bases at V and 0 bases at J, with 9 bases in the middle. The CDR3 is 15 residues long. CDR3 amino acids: CASSSGGTTNEKLFF. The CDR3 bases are TGTGCCAGCAGTTCCGGTGGGACAACTAATGAAAAACTGTTTTTT.